This TCR beta chain emerged from a study of T cells in Graves' hyperthyroidism and ophthalmopathy. Study context: Before treatment of any kind, peripheral blood was taken at initial diagnosis. Broader study findings: Expanded thyroid clonotypes (above 0.001) were mostly also found in blood.

This clonotype has a count of ten or more. The antigen is undetermined. The V and J ends lost 7 bases and 7 bases respectively, with 16 bases between them. CDR3 size: 13 residues. Looked up from germline, CDR1 is MDHEN and CDR2 is SYDVKM. From RNA transcripts, TCR beta CDR3 regions were amplified. The primer set for the first-round RT-PCR of the TCR CDR3 was HTBI. TCRdb re-called the multiplex PCR reads through MiXCR, storing one row per CDR3 protein. The sample lists around 300,000 distinct CDR3 sequences, roughly 13% occurring once. Duration under 3 months, a NOSPECS grade of at least 4, and a Clinical Activity Score of at least 3 characterized the ophthalmopathy patients. The study excluded patients with uncontrolled infection, other autoimmune disease, pregnancy or lactation.

Material for sequencing was blood. The rearrangement uses TRBV28 and TRBJ1-1; D unresolved. The origin of this receptor is a woman between 40 and 55 years old with Graves' ophthalmopathy. CDR3 residues: CASIIRAENEAFF. CDR3 DNA: TGTGCCAGCATCATACGGGCTGAAAATGAAGCTTTCTTT.